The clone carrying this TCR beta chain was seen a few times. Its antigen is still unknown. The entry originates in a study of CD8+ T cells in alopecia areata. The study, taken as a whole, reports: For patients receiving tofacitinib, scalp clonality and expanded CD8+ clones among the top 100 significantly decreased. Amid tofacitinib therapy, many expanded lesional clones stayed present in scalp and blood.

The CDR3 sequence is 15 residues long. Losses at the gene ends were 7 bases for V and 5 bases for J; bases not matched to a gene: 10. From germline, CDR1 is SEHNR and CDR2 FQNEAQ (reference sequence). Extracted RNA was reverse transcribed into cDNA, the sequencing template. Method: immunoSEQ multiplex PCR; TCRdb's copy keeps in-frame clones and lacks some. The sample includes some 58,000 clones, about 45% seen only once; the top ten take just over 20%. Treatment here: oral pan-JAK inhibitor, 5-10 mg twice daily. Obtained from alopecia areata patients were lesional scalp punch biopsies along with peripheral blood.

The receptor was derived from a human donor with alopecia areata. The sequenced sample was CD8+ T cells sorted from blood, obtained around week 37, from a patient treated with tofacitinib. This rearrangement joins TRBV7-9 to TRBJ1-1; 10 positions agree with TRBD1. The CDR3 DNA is TGTGCCAGCAACTCCGGGGACAGGGGAGAAACTGAAGCTTTCTTT. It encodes CASNSGDRGETEAFF.